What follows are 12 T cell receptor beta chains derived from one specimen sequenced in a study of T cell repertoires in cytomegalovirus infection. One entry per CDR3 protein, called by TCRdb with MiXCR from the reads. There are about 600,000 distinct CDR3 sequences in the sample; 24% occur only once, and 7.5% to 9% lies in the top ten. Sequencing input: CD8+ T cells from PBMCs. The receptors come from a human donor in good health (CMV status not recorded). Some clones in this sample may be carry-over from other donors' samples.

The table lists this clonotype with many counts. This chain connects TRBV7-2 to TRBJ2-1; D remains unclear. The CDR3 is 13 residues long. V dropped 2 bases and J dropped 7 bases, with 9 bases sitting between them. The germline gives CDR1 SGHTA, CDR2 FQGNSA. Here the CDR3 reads CASSLTPRNEQFF. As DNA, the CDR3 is TGTGCCAGCAGCTTAACCCCTCGGAATGAGCAGTTCTTC.

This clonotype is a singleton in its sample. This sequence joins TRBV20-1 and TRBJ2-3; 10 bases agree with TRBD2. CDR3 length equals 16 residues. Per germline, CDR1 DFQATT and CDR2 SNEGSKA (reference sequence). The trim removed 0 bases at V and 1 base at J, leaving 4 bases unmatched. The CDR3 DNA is TGCAGTGCTAGAGACCTAGCGGGGGCCCGCACAGATACGCAGTATTTT. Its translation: CSARDLAGARTDTQYF.

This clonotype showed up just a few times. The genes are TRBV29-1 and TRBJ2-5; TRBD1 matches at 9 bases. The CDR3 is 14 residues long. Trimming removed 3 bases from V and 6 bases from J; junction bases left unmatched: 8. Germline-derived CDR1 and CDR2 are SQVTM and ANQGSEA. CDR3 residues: CSVDQGQGRKTQYF. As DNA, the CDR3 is TGCAGCGTTGATCAAGGACAGGGGAGGAAGACCCAGTACTTC.

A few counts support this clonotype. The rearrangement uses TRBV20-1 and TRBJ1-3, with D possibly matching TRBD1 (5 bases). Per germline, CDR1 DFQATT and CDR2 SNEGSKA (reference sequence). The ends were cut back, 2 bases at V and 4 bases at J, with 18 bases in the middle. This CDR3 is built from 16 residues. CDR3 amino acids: CSARPTDSLLGNTIYF. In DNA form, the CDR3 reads TGCAGTGCTAGACCCACCGACAGCCTGTTGGGAAACACCATATATTTT.

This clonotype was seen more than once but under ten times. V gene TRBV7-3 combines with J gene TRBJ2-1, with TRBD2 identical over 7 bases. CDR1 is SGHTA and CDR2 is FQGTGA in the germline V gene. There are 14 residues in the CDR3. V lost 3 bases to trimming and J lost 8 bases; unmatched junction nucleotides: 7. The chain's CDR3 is CASSFSGGWDEQFF. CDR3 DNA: TGTGCCAGCAGCTTCTCGGGGGGTTGGGATGAGCAGTTCTTC. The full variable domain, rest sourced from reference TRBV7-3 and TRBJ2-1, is GAGVSQTPSNKVTEKGKYVELRCDPISGHTALYWYRQSLGQGPEFLIYFQGTGAADDSGLPNDRFFAVRPEGSVSTLKIQRTERGDSAVYLCASSFSGGWDEQFFGPGTRLTVL.

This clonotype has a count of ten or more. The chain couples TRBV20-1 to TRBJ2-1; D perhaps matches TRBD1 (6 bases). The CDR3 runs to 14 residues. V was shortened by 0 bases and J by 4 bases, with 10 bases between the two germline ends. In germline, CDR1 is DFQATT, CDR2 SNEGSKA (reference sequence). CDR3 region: CSARDGQGYNEQFF. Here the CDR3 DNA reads TGCAGTGCTAGAGATGGTCAGGGGTACAATGAGCAGTTCTTC.

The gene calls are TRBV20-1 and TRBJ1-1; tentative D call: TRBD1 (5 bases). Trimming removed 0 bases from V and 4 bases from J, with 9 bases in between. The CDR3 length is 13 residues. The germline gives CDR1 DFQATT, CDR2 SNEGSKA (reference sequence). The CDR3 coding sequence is TGCAGTGCTAGAGATATCGGGACCACTGAAGCTTTCTTT. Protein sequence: CSARDIGTTEAFF.

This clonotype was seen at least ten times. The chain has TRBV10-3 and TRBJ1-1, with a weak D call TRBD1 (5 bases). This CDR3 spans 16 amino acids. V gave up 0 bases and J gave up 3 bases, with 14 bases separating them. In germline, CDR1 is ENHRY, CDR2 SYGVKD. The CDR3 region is CAISESMGGTHTEAFF. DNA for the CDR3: TGTGCCATCAGTGAGTCGATGGGGGGGACGCACACTGAAGCTTTCTTT.

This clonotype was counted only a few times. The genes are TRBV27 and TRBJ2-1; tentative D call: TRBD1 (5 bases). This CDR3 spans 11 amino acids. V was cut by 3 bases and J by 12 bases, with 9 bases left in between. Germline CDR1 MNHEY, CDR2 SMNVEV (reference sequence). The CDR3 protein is CASSFAGWQFF. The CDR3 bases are TGTGCCAGCAGTTTCGCAGGGTGGCAGTTCTTC.

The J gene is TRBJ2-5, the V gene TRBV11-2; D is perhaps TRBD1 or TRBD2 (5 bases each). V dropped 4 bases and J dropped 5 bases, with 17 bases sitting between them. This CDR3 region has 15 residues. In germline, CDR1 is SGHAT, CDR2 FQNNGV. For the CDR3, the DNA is TGTGCCAGCAGCTCCCGACCCCTTGAGGGGGAGACCCAGTACTTC. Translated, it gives CASSSRPLEGETQYF.

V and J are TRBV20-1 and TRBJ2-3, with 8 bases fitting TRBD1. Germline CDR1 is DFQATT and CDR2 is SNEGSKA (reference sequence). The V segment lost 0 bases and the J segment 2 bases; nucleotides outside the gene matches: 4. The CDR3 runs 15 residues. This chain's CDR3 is CSARDLGQATDTQYF. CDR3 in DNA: TGCAGTGCTAGAGATTTGGGACAGGCCACAGATACGCAGTATTTT.

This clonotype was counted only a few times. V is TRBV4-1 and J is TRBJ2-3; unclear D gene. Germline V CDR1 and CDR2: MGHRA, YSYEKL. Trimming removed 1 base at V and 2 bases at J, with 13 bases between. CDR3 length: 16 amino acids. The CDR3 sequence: CASSQVLVRDTDTQYF. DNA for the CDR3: TGCGCCAGCAGCCAAGTCCTCGTAAGGGACACAGATACGCAGTATTTT.